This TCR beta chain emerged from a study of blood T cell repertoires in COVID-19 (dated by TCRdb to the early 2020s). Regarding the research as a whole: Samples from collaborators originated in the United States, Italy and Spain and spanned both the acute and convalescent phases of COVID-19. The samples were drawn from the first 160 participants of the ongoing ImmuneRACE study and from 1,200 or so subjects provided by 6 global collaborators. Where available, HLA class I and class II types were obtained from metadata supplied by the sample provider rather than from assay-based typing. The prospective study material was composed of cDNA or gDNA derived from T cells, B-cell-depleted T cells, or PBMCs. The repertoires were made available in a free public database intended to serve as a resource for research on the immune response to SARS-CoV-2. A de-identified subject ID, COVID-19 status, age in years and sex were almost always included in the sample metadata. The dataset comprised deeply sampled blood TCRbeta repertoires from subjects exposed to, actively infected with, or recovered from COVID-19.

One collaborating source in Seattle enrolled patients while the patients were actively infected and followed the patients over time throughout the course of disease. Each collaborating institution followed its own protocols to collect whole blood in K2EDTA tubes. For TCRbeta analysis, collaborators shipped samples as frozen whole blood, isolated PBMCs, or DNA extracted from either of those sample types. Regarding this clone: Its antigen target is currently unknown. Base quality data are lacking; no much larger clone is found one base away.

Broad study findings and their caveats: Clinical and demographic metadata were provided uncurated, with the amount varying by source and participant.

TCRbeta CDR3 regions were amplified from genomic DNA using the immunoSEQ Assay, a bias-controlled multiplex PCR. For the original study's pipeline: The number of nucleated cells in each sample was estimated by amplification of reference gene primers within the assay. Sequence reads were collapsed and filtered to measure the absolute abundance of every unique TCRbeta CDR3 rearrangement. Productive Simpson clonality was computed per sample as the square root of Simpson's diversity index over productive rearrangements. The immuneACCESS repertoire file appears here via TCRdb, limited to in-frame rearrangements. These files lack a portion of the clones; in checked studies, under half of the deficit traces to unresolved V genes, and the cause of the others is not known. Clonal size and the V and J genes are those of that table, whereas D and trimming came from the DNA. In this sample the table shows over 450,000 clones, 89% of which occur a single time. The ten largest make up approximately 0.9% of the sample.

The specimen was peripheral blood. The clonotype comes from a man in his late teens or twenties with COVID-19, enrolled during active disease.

The DNA sequence is given as TGTGCCAGCAGTGAACTGACAGCCGATGGCTACACCTTC. Translated, this is CASSELTADGYTF. The chain couples TRBV2 to TRBJ1-2; a weak D assignment points to TRBD1 (5 bases agree). Trimming removed 2 bases from V and 6 bases from J, leaving 10 bases between the germline ends. The cysteine opens and the phenylalanine closes a CDR3 of 13 amino acids. Only the CDR3 part of the read is kept: 39 bases, read in frame from the first base. CDR1 and CDR2 (SNHLY, FYNNEI) derive from the germline V gene.